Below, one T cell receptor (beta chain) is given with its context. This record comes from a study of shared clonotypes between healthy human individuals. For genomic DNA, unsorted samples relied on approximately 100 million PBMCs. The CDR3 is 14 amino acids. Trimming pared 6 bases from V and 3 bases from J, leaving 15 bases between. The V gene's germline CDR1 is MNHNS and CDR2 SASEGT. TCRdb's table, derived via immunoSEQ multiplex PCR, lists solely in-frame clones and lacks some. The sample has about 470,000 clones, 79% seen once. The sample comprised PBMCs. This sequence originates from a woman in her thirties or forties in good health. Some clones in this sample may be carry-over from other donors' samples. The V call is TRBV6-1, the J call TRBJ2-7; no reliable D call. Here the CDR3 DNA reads TGTGCCAGCAGCTATTTACCTAAAAACTACGAGCAGTACTTC. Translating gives CASSYLPKNYEQYF.